These 10 T cell receptor beta chains were sequenced from one sample in a study of T-cell reconstitution after alpha-beta-depleted transplantation in children. Preparation of the TCRbeta library involved a method that used unique molecular identifiers. Using its own MiXCR run on the PCR reads, TCRdb lists one record per CDR3 protein. The sample has about 540,000 distinct CDR3 sequences; 25% to 30% are singletons. The specimen comprised PBMCs, sampled before TCRalphabeta/CD19-depleted stem cell transplant. These receptor sequences come from a boy less than two years old with Wiskott-Aldrich syndrome, due to receive a stem cell transplant.

J is TRBJ2-1 and V is TRBV5-1; perhaps TRBD2 as D (5 bases). The V end was cut by 3 bases, the J end by 8 bases, with 15 bases between. Germline V lookup: CDR1 SGHRS, CDR2 YFSETQ. The CDR3 contains 14 residues. This chain's CDR3 is CASSSGLSTHEQFF. The CDR3 nucleotides read TGCGCCAGCAGCTCAGGACTCAGCACCCATGAGCAGTTCTTC.

This sequence joins TRBV5-1 and TRBJ1-1; TRBD1 matches at 8 bases. The CDR3 length is 18 residues. V lost 2 bases to trimming and J lost 1 base; unmatched junction nucleotides: 13. The germline V gene has CDR1 SGHRS and CDR2 YFSETQ. CDR3 coding DNA: TGCGCCAGCAGCTTTGGCAGGGGGCATACCGGGTCGAACACTGAAGCTTTCTTT. It codes for CASSFGRGHTGSNTEAFF.

Note on this clonotype: A much larger clonotype is one base distant, so this may be a read error. V usage is TRBV12-3 or TRBV12-4 and J usage is TRBJ2-3; 11 bases align to TRBD1. The CDR3 covers 14 residues. Germline trimming cut 10 bases from V and 3 bases from J; bases unmatched to any gene: 6. For the CDR3, the DNA is TGTGCCACCAGCCGGGACAGGGGGACAGATACGCAGTATTTT. It yields the protein CATSRDRGTDTQYF.

This clonotype turned up a few times. V is TRBV11-2 and J is TRBJ1-2; D gene unclear. Trimming removed 3 bases at V and 5 bases at J, with 10 bases between. Germline CDR1 reads SGHAT; CDR2 reads FQNNGV. This CDR3 has 13 residues. The CDR3 sequence is CASSFSAPYGYTF. In DNA, the CDR3 is TGTGCCAGCAGCTTTAGCGCCCCTTATGGCTACACCTTC.

This clonotype has a handful of counts. V and J are TRBV15 and TRBJ2-7; D unresolved. The CDR3 totals 13 residues. With 5 bases removed from V and 8 bases from J, the gap between germline ends came to 16 bases. CDR1 and CDR2 (germline): LNHNV, YYDKDF (reference sequence). Here the CDR3 reads CATSRGESTKQYF. The CDR3 coding sequence is TGTGCCACCAGCCGAGGCGAGTCTACGAAGCAGTACTTC. Full variable domain (rest looked up from reference TRBV15 and TRBJ2-7): DAMVIQNPRYQVTQFGKPVTLSCSQTLNHNVMYWYQQKSSQAPKLLFHYYDKDFNNEADTPDNFQSRRPNTSFCFLDIRSPGLGDTAMYLCATSRGESTKQYFGPGTRLTVT.

This rearrangement joins TRBV12-3 or TRBV12-4 to TRBJ2-7, with no clear D. Trimming removed 6 bases at V and 2 bases at J, with 11 bases between. This CDR3 has 13 amino acids. For the CDR3, the DNA is TGTGCCAGCAGGACTCTTGGGACCTACGAGCAGTACTTC. It yields the protein CASRTLGTYEQYF.

This clonotype has a handful of counts. One junction end disagrees with the germline gene, perhaps due to a read error. The chain is built from TRBV12-3 or TRBV12-4 and TRBJ1-5; the match to TRBD1 covers 9 bases. The CDR3 is made up of 17 amino acids. CDR3 amino acids: CASSLGVQGAANRPQHF. In DNA form, the CDR3 reads TGTGCCAGCAGTTTAGGTGTACAGGGGGCGGCCAATCGGCCCCAGCATTTT.

In its sample, this clonotype was seen once. The chain carries TRBV5-1 and TRBJ2-5, with 12 bases that match TRBD2. This CDR3 is built from 16 residues. The germline gives CDR1 SGHRS, CDR2 YFSETQ. The trim removed 0 bases at V and 5 bases at J, leaving 5 bases unmatched. The CDR3, as DNA: TGCGCCAGCAGCTTGGTCCTACTAGCGGGAGGCGAGACCCAGTACTTC. It yields the protein CASSLVLLAGGETQYF.

This clonotype was counted a few times. The V and J genes are TRBV20-1 and TRBJ2-2; no clear D gene. V was cut by 3 bases and J by 2 bases, with 10 bases left in between. CDR1 DFQATT and CDR2 SNEGSKA come from the germline V gene (reference sequence). CDR3 length equals 14 residues. The CDR3 reads CSARRDLNTGELFF. CDR3 coding DNA: TGCAGTGCTAGGAGAGATCTAAACACCGGGGAGCTGTTTTTT.

This clonotype showed up just a few times. The chain carries TRBV4-1 and TRBJ2-1; D is ambiguous. Germline assignment: CDR1 MGHRA and CDR2 YSYEKL. V was clipped by 0 bases and J by 0 bases, with 15 bases between them. This CDR3 has 18 residues. The CDR3 loop reads CASSQDPTSYSSYNEQFF. CDR3 coding DNA: TGCGCCAGCAGCCAAGATCCCACCTCGTACAGCTCCTACAATGAGCAGTTCTTC.